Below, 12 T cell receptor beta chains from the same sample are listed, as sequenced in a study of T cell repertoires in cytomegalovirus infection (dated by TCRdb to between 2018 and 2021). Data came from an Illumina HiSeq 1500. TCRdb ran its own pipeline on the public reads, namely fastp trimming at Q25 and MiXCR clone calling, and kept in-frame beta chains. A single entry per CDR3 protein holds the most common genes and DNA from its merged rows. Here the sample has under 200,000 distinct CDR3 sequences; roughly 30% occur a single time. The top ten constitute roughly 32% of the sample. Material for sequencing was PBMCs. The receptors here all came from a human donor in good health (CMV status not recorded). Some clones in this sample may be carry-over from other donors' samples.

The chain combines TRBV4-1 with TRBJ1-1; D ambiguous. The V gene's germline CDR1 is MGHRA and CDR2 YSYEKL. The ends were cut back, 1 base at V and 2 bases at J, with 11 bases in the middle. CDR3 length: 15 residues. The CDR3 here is CASSQGRLSNTEAFF. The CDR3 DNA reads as TGCGCCAGCAGCCAAGGACGGCTATCCAACACTGAAGCTTTCTTT.

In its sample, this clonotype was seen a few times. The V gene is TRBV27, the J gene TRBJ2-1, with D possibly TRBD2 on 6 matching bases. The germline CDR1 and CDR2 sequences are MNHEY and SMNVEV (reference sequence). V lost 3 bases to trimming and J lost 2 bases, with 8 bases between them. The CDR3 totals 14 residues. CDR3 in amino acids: CASSFGGAYNEQFF. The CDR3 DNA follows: TGTGCCAGCAGTTTTGGCGGGGCCTACAATGAGCAGTTCTTC.

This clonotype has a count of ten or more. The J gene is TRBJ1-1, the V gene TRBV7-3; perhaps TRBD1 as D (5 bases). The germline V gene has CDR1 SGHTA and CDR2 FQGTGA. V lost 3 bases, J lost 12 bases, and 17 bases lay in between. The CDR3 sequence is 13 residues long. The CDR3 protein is CASSFDRFGGTFF. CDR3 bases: TGTGCCAGCAGCTTTGATCGCTTCGGGGGAACTTTCTTT.

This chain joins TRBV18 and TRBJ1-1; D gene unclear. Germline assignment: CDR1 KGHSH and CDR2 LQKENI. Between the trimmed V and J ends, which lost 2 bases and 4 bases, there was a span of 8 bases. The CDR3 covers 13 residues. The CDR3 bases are TGTGCCAGCTCACCAGGCGCGGGCACTGAAGCTTTCTTT. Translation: CASSPGAGTEAFF.

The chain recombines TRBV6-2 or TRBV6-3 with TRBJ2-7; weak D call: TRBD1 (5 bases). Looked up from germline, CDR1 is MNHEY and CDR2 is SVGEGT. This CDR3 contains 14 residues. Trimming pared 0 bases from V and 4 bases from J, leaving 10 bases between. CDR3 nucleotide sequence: TGTGCCAGCAGTTACTCGCTGGGGCTATACGAGCAGTACTTC. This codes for CASSYSLGLYEQYF.

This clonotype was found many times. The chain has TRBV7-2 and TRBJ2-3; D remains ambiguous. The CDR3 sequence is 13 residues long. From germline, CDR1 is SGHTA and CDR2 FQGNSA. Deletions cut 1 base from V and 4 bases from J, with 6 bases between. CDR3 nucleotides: TGTGCCAGCAGCTTAGGCTCAGCAGATACGCAGTATTTT. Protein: CASSLGSADTQYF.

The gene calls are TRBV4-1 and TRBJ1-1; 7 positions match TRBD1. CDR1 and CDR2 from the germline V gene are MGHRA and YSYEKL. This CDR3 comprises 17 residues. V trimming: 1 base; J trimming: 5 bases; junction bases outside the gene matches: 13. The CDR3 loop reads CASSQVLRKTGRTEAFF. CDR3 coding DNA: TGCGCCAGCAGCCAAGTTCTTCGGAAGACAGGGAGAACTGAAGCTTTCTTT.

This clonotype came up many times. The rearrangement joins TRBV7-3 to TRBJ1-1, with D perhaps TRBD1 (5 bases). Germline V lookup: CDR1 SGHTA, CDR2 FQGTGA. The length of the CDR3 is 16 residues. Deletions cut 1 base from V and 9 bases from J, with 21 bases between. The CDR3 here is CASSLNAFGGKNQAFF. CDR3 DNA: TGTGCCAGCAGCTTAAACGCCTTTGGGGGGAAAAACCAAGCTTTCTTT.

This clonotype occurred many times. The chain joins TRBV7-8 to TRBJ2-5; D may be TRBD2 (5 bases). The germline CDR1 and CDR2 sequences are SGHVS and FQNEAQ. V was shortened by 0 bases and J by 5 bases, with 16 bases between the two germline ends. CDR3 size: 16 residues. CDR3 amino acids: CASSLAARVRGETQYF. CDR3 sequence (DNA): TGTGCCAGCAGCTTAGCGGCAAGGGTCCGAGGGGAGACCCAGTACTTC.

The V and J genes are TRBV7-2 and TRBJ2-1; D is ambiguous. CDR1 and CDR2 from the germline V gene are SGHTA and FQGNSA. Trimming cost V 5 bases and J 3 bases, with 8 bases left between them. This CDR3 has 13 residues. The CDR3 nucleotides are TGTGCCAGCAGCCCTGAGATCTACAATGAGCAGTTCTTC. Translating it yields CASSPEIYNEQFF.

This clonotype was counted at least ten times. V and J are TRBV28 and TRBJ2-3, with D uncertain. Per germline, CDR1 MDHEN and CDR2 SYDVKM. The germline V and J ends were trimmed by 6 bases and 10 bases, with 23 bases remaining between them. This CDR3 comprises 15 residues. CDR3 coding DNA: TGTGCCAGCAGCCCTGACCCTCTCGGGCTAGGCTCGCAGTATTTT. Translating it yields CASSPDPLGLGSQYF. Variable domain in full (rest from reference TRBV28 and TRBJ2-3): DVKVTQSSRYLVKRTGEKVFLECVQDMDHENMFWYRQDPGLGLRLIYFSYDVKMKEKGDIPEGYSVSREKKERFSLILESASTNQTSMYLCASSPDPLGLGSQYFGPGTRLTVL.

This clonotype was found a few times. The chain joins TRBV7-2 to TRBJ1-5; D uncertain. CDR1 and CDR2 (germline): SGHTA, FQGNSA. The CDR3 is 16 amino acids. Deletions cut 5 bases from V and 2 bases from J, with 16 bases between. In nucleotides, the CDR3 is TGTGCCAGCAGCCCTAGGACTCTTTCGGGCAATCAGCCCCAGCATTTT. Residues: CASSPRTLSGNQPQHF.